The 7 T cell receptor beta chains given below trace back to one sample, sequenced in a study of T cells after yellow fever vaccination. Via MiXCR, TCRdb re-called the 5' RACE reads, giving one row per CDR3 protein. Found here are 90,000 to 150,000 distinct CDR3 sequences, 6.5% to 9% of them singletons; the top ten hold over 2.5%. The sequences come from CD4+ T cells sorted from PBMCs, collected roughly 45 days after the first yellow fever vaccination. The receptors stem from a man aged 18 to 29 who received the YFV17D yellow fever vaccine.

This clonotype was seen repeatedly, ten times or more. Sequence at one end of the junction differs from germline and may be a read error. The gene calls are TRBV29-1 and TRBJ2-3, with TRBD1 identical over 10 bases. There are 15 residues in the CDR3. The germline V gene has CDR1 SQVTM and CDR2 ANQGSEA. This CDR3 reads CSVQEPGQGRDTQYF. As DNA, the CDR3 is TGCAGCGTTCAAGAACCGGGACAGGGGAGAGATACGCAGTATTTT.

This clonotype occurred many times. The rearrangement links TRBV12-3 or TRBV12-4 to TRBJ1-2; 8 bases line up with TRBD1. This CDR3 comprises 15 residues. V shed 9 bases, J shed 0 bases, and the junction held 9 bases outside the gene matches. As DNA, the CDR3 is TGTGCCAGTCATGATGGGACAGGACCTAACTATGGCTACACCTTC. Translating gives CASHDGTGPNYGYTF.

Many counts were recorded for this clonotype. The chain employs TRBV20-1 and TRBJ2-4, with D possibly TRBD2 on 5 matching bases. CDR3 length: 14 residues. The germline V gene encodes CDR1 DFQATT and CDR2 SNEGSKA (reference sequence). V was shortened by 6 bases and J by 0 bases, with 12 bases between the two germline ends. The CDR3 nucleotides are TGCAGTGCAGCGGTCACAAGAGCCAAAAACATTCAGTACTTC. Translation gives CSAAVTRAKNIQYF.

The CDR3 DNA reads as TGTGCCTGGCAAAGCTCCTATAATTCACCCCTCCACTTT. Translation: CAWQSSYNSPLHF. This chain joins TRBV30 and TRBJ1-6; D is unresolved. Trimming pared 5 bases from V and 0 bases from J, leaving 5 bases between. The CDR3 has 13 residues. From germline, CDR1 is GTSNPN and CDR2 SVGIG (reference sequence).

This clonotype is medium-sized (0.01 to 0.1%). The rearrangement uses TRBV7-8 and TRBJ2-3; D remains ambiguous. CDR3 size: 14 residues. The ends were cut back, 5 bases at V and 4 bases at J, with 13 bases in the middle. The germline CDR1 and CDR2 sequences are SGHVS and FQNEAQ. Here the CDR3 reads CASSLRAGSDTQYF. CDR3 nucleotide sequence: TGTGCCAGCAGCCTTCGTGCCGGGTCAGATACGCAGTATTTT.

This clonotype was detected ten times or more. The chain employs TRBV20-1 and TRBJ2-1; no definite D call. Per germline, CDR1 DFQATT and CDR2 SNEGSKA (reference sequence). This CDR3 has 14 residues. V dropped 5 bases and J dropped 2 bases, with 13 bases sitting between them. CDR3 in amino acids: CSAYEIDAYNEQFF. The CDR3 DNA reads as TGCAGTGCTTACGAGATCGACGCCTACAATGAGCAGTTCTTC.

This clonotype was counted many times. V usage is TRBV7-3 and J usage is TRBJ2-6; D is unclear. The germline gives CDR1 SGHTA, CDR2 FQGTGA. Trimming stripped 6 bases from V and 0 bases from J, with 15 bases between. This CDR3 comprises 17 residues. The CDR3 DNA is TGTGCCAGCAGTCTCTCACGGGTGGCCTCTGGGGCCAACGTCCTGACTTTC. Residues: CASSLSRVASGANVLTF.